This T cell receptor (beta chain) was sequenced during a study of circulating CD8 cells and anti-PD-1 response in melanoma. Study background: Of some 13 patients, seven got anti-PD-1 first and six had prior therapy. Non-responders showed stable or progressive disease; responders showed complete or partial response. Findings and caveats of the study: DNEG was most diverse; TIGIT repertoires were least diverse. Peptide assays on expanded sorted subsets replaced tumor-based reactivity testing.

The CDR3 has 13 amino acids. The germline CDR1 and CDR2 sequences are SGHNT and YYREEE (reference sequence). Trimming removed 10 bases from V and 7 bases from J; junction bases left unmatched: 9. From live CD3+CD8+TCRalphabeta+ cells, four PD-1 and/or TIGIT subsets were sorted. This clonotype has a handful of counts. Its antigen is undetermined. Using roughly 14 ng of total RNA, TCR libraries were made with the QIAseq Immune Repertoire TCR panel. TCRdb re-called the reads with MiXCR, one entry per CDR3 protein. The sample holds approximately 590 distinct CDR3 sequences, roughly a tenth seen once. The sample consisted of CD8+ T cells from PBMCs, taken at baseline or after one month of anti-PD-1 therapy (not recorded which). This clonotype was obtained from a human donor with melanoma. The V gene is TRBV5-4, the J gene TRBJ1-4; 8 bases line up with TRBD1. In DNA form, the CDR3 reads TGTGCCGGCCGGGACAGGCCAGGTGAAAAACTGTTTTTT. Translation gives CAGRDRPGEKLFF.